This TCR beta chain was captured in a study of cytomegalovirus exposure and HLA in healthy donors. The primer mix had 60 Vbeta and 13 Jbeta primers. Authors' methods: An analysis that came later counted 77 million or so unique TCR beta chains, approximately 12 million shared. TCRdb's table, derived via immunoSEQ multiplex PCR, lists solely in-frame clones and lacks some. V and J calls and clone size are given by that table; D and trimming were obtained from the DNA. In total, the table holds 100,000 to 150,000 clones. Looked up from germline, CDR1 is SGHTA and CDR2 is FQGNSA. This CDR3 contains 15 residues. Trimming removed 4 bases from V and 7 bases from J, with 17 bases in between.

The sequenced sample was PBMCs. The chain is built from TRBV7-2 and TRBJ2-1; tentative D call: TRBD1 (6 bases). The receptor comes from a young man in good health and CMV-seronegative. CDR3: CASSYRSTGLNEQFF. CDR3 nucleotides: TGTGCCAGCAGCTATCGGAGCACAGGGCTTAATGAGCAGTTCTTC.